This T cell receptor beta chain was sequenced in a study of blood T cells in healthy people across ages. Regarding the study as a whole: The lack of PBMC sorting stopped any conclusive naive versus antigen-experienced comparison.

The V gene's germline CDR1 is SEHNR and CDR2 FQNEAQ (reference sequence). Trimming removed 5 bases from V and 5 bases from J, with 13 bases in between. The CDR3 loop spans 14 amino acids. It was with a sample-barcoded 5' primer and a J-beta primer mix that a second PCR of about 6 to 12 cycles was run. In TCRdb, the 5' RACE reads were re-called with MiXCR into one record per CDR3 protein. The table includes 600,000 to 800,000 distinct CDR3 sequences, roughly half detected once. This clonotype was picked up many times. Its antigen is not known. Sequencing input: blood. This chain uses TRBV7-9 with TRBJ2-1; D perhaps matches TRBD2 (7 bases). The receptor was derived from a woman over 75 in good health. For the CDR3, the DNA is TGTGCCAGCAGCCCCGGGGGGCCGAACAATGAGCAGTTCTTC. It translates to CASSPGGPNNEQFF.